This T cell receptor (beta chain) was captured in a study of monozygotic twins with inflammatory bowel disease. The CDR3 has 14 amino acids. CDR1 and CDR2 (germline): SGHDT, YYEEEE. TCRdb reanalyzed the 5' RACE reads and collapses them to one entry per CDR3 protein, without DNA. Its listing shows approximately 400,000 distinct CDR3 sequences. Sequences were obtained from blood. This TCR was sampled from a human donor with ulcerative colitis or Crohn's disease, or a healthy co-twin of an affected twin (not recorded which). The rearrangement links TRBV5-6 to TRBJ2-2; TCRdb selects TRBD2, and the lack of DNA leaves this call unchecked. This CDR3 reads CASSLEWRDGELFF.